This TCR beta chain was profiled in a study of T-cell reconstitution after alpha-beta-depleted transplantation in children (dated by TCRdb to the mid-2010s). With respect to the entire study: Using TCR repertoire profiling, the study followed T-cell immune reconstitution in a quantitative way in children after TCRalphabeta/CD19-depleted allogeneic hematopoietic cell transplantation.

Libraries came from PCR. Sequencing instrument: Illumina HiSeq 2500. Molecular barcoding was employed in the preparation of TCR libraries, with unique molecular identifiers being used to normalize TCRbeta repertoire quantification. The public reads were reprocessed in TCRdb via fastp at Q25 and MiXCR, keeping in-frame beta chains. Duplicate CDR3 protein sequences are folded into a single record with the most common DNA and genes. The sample yields approximately 240,000 distinct CDR3 sequences; about 8.8% were counted once. The ten largest clonotypes hold roughly 5.1% of the sample. The CDR3 runs 17 amino acids, cysteine and phenylalanine included. Only the CDR3 part of the read is kept: 51 bases, read in frame from the first base. As encoded in the germline V gene (reference sequence), CDR1 is DFQATT while CDR2 is SNEGSKA. Trimming takes 4 bases off V and 8 bases off J; junction bases not matched to a gene: 16.

In regard to this clonotype: There is no known antigen for this receptor. No qualities accompany the bases; no much larger clone lies one base away.

The TCR sequence derives from a human donor who donated a stem cell graft to a child with SCID. The sequence is built from TRBV20-1 and TRBJ2-1, and TRBD2 matches 11 of the central bases. The specimen was PBMCs from the stem cell graft donor, collected from the stem cell graft. The nucleotide sequence reads as follows: TGCAGTGCTATTAATAGCGGGGGGGTCAAGTTATTTTATGAGCAGTTCTTC. It encodes CSAINSGGVKLFYEQFF.